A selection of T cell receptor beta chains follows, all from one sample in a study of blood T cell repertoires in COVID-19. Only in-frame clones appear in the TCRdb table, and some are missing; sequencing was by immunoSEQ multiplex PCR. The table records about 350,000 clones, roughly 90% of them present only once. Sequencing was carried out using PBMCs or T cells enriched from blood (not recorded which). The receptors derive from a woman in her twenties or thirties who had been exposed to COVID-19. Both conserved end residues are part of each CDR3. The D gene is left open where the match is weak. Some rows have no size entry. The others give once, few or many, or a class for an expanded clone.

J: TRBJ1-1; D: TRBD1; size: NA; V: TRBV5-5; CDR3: CASRPLTGNAEAFF; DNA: TGTGCCAGCAGGCCATTGACAGGGAATGCTGAAGCTTTCTTT
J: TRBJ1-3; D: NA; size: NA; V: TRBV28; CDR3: CASSSGFRGNTIYF; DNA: TGTGCCAGCAGCTCAGGGTTCCGTGGAAACACCATATATTTT
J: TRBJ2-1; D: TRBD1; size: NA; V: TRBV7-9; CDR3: CASSLFGTGVNEQFF; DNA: TGTGCCAGCAGCTTATTTGGGACAGGGGTCAATGAGCAGTTCTTC
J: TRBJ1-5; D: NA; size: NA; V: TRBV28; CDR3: CASSLNGAGGGNQPQHF; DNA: TGTGCCAGCAGTTTAAATGGGGCCGGGGGGGGCAATCAGCCCCAGCATTTT
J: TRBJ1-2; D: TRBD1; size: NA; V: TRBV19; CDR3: CASNPTGVSYGYTF; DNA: TGTGCCAGTAACCCGACAGGGGTTAGCTATGGCTACACCTTC
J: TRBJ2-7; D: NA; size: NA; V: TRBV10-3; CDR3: CAISESTGKIYEQYF; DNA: TGTGCCATCAGTGAGTCGACGGGGAAAATCTACGAGCAGTACTTC
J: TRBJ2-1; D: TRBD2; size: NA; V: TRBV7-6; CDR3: CASSLVGLAGDNEQFF; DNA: TGTGCCAGCAGCTTAGTAGGGCTAGCGGGAGACAATGAGCAGTTCTTC
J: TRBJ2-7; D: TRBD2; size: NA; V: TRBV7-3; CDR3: CASSPSGSFYEQYF; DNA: TGTGCCAGCAGCCCCAGCGGGAGTTTCTACGAGCAGTACTTC
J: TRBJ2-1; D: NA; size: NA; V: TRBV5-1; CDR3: CASSPSGDHRGQFF; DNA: TGCGCCAGCAGCCCGTCAGGGGACCACAGAGGGCAGTTCTTC
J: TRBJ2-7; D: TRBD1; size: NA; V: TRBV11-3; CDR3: CASSLSPGGQYEQYF; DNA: TGTGCCAGCAGCTTATCTCCAGGGGGCCAGTACGAGCAGTACTTC
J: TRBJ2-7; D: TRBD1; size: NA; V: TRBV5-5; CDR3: CASSLESGGAYEQYF; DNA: TGTGCCAGCAGCTTGGAATCAGGGGGTGCCTACGAGCAGTACTTC
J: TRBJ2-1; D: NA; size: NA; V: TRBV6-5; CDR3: CASRPQTSSPPQFF; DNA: TGTGCCAGCAGACCCCAGACTAGTTCCCCGCCGCAGTTCTTC
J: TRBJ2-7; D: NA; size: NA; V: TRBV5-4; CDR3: CASSPEVRAPYEQYF; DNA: TGTGCCAGCAGCCCGGAGGTCCGGGCTCCCTACGAGCAGTACTTC
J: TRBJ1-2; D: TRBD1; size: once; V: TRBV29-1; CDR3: CSVALGQDYGYTF; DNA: TGCAGCGTTGCCCTTGGACAGGACTATGGCTACACCTTC
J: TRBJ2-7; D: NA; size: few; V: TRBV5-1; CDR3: CASSRGGSYEQYF; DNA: TGCGCCAGCAGCAGGGGAGGTTCCTACGAGCAGTACTTC
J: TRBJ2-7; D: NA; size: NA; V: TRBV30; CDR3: CAWSGGTYEQYF; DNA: TGTGCCTGGAGTGGGGGCACCTACGAGCAGTACTTC
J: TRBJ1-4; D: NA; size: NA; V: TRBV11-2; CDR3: CASSSVGRFGEKLFF; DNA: TGTGCCAGCAGCTCCGTTGGGAGGTTTGGTGAAAAACTGTTTTTT
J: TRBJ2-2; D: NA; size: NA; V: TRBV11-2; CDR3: CASSPLWETGELFF; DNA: TGTGCCAGCAGCCCACTGTGGGAGACCGGGGAGCTGTTTTTT
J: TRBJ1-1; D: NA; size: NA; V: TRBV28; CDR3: CASSLWQVQNTEAFF; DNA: TGTGCCAGCAGTTTATGGCAGGTACAGAACACTGAAGCTTTCTTT
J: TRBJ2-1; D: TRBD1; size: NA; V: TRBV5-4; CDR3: CASSLDRGLRVGSNEQFF; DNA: TGTGCCAGCAGCTTGGACAGGGGGCTGAGGGTTGGGTCCAATGAGCAGTTCTTC
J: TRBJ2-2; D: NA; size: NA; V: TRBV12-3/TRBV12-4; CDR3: CASTPYRTGELFF; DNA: TGTGCCAGCACCCCGTATCGGACCGGGGAGCTGTTTTTT
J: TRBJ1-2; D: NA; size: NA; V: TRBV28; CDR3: CASSLRWGGGYGYTF; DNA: TGTGCCAGCAGTTTAAGGTGGGGGGGCGGCTATGGCTACACCTTC
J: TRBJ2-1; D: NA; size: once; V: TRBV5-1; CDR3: CASSPTRGSEQFF; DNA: TGCGCCAGCAGCCCAACTAGAGGGAGTGAGCAGTTCTTC
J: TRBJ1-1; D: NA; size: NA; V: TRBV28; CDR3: CASSFPDTTEAFF; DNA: TGTGCCAGCAGTTTCCCGGACACTACTGAAGCTTTCTTT
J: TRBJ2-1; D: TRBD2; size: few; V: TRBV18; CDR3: CASSLAAGGYNEQFF; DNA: TGTGCCAGCTCACTGGCAGCGGGAGGATACAATGAGCAGTTCTTC
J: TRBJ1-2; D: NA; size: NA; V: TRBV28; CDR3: CASSLGGAVGYTF; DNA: TGTGCCAGCAGTTTAGGCGGCGCGGTTGGCTACACCTTC
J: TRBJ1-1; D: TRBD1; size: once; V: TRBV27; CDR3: CASRNPRGQGATGTEAFF; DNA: TGTGCCAGCAGGAACCCTCGGGGTCAGGGGGCTACGGGCACTGAAGCTTTCTTT
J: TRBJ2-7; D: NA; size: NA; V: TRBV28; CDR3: CASSQKAEGYEQYF; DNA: TGTGCCAGCAGCCAAAAGGCGGAGGGCTACGAGCAGTACTTC
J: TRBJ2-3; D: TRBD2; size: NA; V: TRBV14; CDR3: CASGTSGTDTQYF; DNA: TGTGCCAGTGGGACTAGCGGAACAGATACGCAGTATTTT
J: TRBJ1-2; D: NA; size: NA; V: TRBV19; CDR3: CASRITDTGNYGYTF; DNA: TGTGCCAGTAGGATAACAGATACTGGGAACTATGGCTACACCTTC
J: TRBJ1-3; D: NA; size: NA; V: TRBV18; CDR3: CASSPLAHKSSGNTIYF; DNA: TGTGCCAGCTCACCACTTGCACATAAGTCCTCTGGAAACACCATATATTTT
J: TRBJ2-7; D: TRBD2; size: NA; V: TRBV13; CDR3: CASSETSGSYEQYF; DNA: TGTGCCAGCAGCGAGACTAGCGGGAGTTACGAGCAGTACTTC
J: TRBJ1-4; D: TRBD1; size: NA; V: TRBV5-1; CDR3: CASSSPGQPNEKLFF; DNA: TGCGCCAGCAGCTCACCGGGACAGCCTAATGAAAAACTGTTTTTT
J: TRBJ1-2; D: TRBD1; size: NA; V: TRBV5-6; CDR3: CASSPPGTGRYGYTF; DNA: TGTGCCAGCAGCCCCCCGGGGACAGGGCGGTACGGCTACACCTTC
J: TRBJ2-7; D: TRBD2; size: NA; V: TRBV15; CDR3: CATSRSGTSGSDEQYF; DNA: TGTGCCACCAGCAGGTCGGGGACTAGCGGGTCCGACGAGCAGTACTTC
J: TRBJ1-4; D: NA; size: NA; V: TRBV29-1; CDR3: CSVGWGLGEKLFF; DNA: TGCAGCGTTGGTTGGGGCTTGGGTGAAAAACTGTTTTTT
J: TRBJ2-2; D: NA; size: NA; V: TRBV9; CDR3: CASSPRGGLADTGELFF; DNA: TGTGCCAGCAGCCCCAGGGGCGGGCTAGCGGACACCGGGGAGCTGTTTTTT
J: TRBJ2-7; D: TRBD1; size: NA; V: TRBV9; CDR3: CASSAGQGVDEQYF; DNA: TGTGCCAGCAGCGCGGGACAGGGGGTTGACGAGCAGTACTTC
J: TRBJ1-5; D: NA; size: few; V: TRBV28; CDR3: CASSLSGAPTPQHF; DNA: TGTGCCAGCAGTTTATCAGGGGCCCCCACGCCCCAGCATTTT
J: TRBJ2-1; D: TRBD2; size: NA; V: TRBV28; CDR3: CASSPAGGRYEQFF; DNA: TGTGCCAGCAGCCCTGCGGGAGGGAGGTATGAGCAGTTCTTC
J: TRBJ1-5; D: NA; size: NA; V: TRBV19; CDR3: CASKSSKTRYSNQPQHF; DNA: TGTGCCAGTAAAAGCTCGAAGACACGCTATAGCAATCAGCCCCAGCATTTT
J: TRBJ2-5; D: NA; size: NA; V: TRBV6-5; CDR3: CATGPNQETQYF; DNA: TGTGCCACTGGGCCCAACCAAGAGACCCAGTACTTC
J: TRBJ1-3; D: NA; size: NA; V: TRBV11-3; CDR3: CASSPRTGNTIYF; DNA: TGTGCCAGCAGCCCCAGGACTGGAAACACCATATATTTT
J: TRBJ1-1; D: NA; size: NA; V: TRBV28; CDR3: CASSSPPAGQPEAFF; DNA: TGTGCCAGCAGTTCCCCTCCTGCAGGCCAGCCTGAAGCTTTCTTT
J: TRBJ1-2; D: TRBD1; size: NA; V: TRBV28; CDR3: CASSPGQGEGYTF; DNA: TGTGCCAGCAGTCCCGGACAGGGGGAAGGCTACACCTTC
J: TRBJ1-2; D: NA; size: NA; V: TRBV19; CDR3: CASSSRPLTENGYTF; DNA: TGTGCCAGTAGTAGCCGCCCCCTCACAGAGAATGGCTACACCTTC
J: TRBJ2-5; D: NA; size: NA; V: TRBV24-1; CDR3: CATSEAQGGVETQYF; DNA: TGTGCCACCAGTGAAGCCCAGGGAGGAGTTGAGACCCAGTACTTC
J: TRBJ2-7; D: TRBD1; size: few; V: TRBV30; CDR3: CAWSYDLQGDEQYF; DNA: TGTGCCTGGAGTTATGATCTACAGGGGGACGAGCAGTACTTC
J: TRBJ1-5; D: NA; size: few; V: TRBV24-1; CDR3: CATSDPQGDQPQHF; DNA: TGTGCCACCAGTGATCCACAGGGCGACCAGCCCCAGCATTTT
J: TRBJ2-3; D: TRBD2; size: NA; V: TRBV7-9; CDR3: CASSPQYGAGRAPDTQYF; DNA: TGTGCCAGCAGCCCTCAGTACGGGGCAGGGAGGGCCCCAGATACGCAGTATTTT
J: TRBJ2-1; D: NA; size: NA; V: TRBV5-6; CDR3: CASNRDLNNEQFF; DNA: TGTGCCAGCAACCGGGACTTAAACAATGAGCAGTTCTTC
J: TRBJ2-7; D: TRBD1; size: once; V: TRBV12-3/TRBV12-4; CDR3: CASSRQGVDEQYF; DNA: TGTGCCAGCAGTCGTCAGGGGGTCGACGAGCAGTACTTC
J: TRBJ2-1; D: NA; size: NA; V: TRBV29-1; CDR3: CSVFGSSYNEQFF; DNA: TGCAGCGTTTTCGGTAGTTCCTACAATGAGCAGTTCTTC
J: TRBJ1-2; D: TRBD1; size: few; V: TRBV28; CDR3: CASSPGQGIYGYTF; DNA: TGTGCCAGCTCCCCGGGACAGGGGATCTATGGCTACACCTTC